The entry that follows covers one TCR beta chain sequence. Its cognate antigen is unknown. The CDR3 is made up of 12 amino acids. V lost 4 bases and J lost 6, with 6 bases in between. From germline, CDR1 is SEHNR and CDR2 FQNEAQ (reference sequence). TCRdb's copy holds only in-frame clones and misses some; the assay was immunoSEQ multiplex PCR. The sample records around 50,000 clones, roughly nine tenths being singletons. This sample was taken from a study of Tregs in tolerant kidney transplant recipients. Study outcomes and limitations: Changing PCR primers prevented nucleotide comparison between some patients' samples. The most relevant donor-specific Treg TCRbeta repertoire apparently came from expansion with activated donor B cells. Few patients were studied, so findings need validation in larger groups.

Recipients received nonmyeloablative bone marrow transplants from related graft donors, with transient mixed chimerism. Thawed PBMCs were FACS-sorted into unstimulated CD4+CD25+CD127- regulatory T cells, CD4+CD25- non-regulatory cells, CD4 and CD8 cells. The chain uses TRBV7-9 and TRBJ2-2; D is undetermined. The TCR originated in a human patient who received a combined kidney and bone marrow transplant. These T cells may partly come from the graft donor. The material sequenced was CD8+ T cells from blood (PBMCs), taken 24 months after the transplant. CDR3 region: CASSSLSGELFF. The CDR3 DNA follows: TGTGCCAGCAGCTCCCTTTCCGGGGAGCTGTTTTTT. Using reference TRBV7-9 and TRBJ2-2 for the parts outside the CDR3, the full variable domain is DTGVSQNPRHKITKRGQNVTFRCDPISEHNRLYWYRQTLGQGPEFLTYFQNEAQLEKSRLLSDRFSAERPKGSFSTLEIQRTEQGDSAMYLCASSSLSGELFFGEGSRLTVL.